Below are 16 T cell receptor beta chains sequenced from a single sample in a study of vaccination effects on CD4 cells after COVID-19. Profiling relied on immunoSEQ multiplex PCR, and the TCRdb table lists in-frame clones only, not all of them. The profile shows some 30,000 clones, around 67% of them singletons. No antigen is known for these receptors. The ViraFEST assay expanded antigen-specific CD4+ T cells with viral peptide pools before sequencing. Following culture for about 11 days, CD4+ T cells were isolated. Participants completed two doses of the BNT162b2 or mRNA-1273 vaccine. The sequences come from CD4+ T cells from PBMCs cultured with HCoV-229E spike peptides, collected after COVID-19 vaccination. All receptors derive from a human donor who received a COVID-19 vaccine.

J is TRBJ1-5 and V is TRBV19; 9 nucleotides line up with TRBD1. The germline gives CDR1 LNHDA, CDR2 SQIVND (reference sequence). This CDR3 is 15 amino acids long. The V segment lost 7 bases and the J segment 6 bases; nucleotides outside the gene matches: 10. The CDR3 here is CASTGQGLMGQPQHF. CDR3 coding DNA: TGTGCCAGTACCGGACAGGGGCTGATGGGTCAGCCCCAGCATTTT.

DNA of the CDR3: TGCGCCAGCAGCCGAACCTCCTACAATGAGCAGTTCTTC. Translating it yields CASSRTSYNEQFF. V usage is TRBV4-1 and J usage is TRBJ2-1; D gene uncertain. Deletions cut 4 bases from V and 0 bases from J, with 4 bases between. CDR1 is MGHRA, CDR2 YSYEKL, per germline. The CDR3 consists of 13 residues.

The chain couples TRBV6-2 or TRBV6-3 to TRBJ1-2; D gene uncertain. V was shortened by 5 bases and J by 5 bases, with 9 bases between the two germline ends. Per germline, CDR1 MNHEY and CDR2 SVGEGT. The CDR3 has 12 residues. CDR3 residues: CASSGQIYGYTF. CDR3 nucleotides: TGTGCCAGCAGTGGCCAGATATATGGCTACACCTTC.

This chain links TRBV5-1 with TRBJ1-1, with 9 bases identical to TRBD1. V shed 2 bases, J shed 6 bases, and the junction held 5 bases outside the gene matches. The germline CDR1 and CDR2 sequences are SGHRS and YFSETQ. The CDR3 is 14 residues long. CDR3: CASSLQGAEAEAFF. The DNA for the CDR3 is TGCGCCAGCAGCTTACAGGGGGCGGAAGCTGAAGCTTTCTTT.

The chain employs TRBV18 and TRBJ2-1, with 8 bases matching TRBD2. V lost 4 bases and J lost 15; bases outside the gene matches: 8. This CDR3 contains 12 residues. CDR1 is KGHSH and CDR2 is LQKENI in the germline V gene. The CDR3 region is CASSLGRTSPFF. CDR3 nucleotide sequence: TGTGCCAGCTCACTAGGTCGGACTAGCCCGTTCTTC.

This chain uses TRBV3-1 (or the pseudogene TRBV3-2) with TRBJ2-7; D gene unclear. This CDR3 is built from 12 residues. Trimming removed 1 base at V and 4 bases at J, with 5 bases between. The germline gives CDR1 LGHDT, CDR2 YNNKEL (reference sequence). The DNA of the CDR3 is TGTGCCAGCAGCCAAGTCCCGTACGAGCAGTACTTC. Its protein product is CASSQVPYEQYF.

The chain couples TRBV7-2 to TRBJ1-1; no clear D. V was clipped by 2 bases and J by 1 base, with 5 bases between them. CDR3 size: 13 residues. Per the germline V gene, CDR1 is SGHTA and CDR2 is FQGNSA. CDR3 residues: CASSLFQNTEAFF. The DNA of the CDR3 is TGTGCCAGCAGCTTATTCCAGAACACTGAAGCTTTCTTT.

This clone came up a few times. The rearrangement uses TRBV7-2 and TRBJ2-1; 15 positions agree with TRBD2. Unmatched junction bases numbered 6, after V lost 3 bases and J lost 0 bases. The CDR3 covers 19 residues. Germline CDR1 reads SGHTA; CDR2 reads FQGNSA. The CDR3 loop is CASSFGTSGRTGSYNEQFF. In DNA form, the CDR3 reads TGTGCCAGCAGCTTTGGGACTAGCGGGAGGACAGGCTCCTACAATGAGCAGTTCTTC.

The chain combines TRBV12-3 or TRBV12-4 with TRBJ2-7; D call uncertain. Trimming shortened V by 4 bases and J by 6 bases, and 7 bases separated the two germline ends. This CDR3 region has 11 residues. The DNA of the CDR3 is TGTGCCAGCAGTTCCGCATTCGAGCAGTACTTC. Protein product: CASSSAFEQYF.

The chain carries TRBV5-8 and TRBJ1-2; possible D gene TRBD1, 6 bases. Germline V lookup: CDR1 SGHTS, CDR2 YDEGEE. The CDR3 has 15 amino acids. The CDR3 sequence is CVDSSSGGWAYGYTF. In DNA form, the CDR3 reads TGTGTCGACAGCTCGAGCGGGGGCTGGGCCTATGGCTACACCTTC.

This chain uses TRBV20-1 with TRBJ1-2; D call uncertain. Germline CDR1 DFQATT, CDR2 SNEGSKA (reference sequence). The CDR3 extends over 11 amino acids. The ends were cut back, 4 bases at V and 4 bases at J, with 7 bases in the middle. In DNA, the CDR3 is TGCAGTGCTACCGGAATCTATGGCTACACCTTC. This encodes CSATGIYGYTF.

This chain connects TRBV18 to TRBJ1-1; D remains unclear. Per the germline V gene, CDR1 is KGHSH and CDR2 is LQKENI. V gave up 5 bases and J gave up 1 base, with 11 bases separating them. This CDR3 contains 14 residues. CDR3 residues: CASSFEHRNTEAFF. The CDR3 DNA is TGTGCCAGCTCATTCGAACACCGGAACACTGAAGCTTTCTTT.

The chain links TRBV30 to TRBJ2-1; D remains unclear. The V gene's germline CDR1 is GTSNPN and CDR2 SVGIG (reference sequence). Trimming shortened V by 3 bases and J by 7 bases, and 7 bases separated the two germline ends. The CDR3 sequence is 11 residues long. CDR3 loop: CAWSRWNEQFF. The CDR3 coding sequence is TGTGCCTGGAGCAGATGGAATGAGCAGTTCTTC.

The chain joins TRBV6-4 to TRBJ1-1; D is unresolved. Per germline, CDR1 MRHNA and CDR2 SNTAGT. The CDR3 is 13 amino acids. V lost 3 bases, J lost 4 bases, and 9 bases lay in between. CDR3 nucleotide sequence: TGTGCCAGCAGTGAGGCTGTAGGCACTGAAGCTTTCTTT. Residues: CASSEAVGTEAFF.

In DNA, the CDR3 is TGTGCCAGCTCCCCAACAGGGGGACCCGAGCAGTACTTC. Its protein is CASSPTGGPEQYF. V is TRBV6-5 and J is TRBJ2-7; 8 bases are a match to TRBD1. The length of the CDR3 is 13 residues. Germline trimming cut 8 bases from V and 6 bases from J; bases unmatched to any gene: 9. Germline CDR1 and CDR2: MNHEY and SVGAGI.

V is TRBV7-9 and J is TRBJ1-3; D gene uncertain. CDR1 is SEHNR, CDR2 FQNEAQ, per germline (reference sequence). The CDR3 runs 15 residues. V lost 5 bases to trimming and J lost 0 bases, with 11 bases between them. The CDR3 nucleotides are TGTGCCAGCAGCCAAGCCGGGCTCTCTGGAAACACCATATATTTT. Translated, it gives CASSQAGLSGNTIYF.